A single sample gave rise to the 8 T cell receptor beta chains below, sequenced in a study of shared clonotypes between healthy human individuals (dated by TCRdb to 2020 to 2021). The protocol used for the library was the immunoSEQ multiplex PCR assay. TCRdb took over this immuneACCESS table, retaining in-frame rearrangements with V and J assigned. Such tables are incomplete; in checked studies, under half of the missing clones stem from an unresolved V gene, and the remainder is unexplained. This sample gives around 2.1 million clones in total; approximately 96% of them show up just once. Less than 0.15% of the sample comes from the top ten. Specimen: naive CD4+ T cells sorted from blood. The cell subset or site label of this sample denotes: CD45RA+ positively selected. The receptor source for this set is a man in his late teens or twenties in good health.

V is TRBV30 and J is TRBJ1-6; TRBD1 matches at 8 bases. Unmatched junction bases numbered 8, after V lost 3 bases and J lost 7 bases. Germline values: CDR1 GTSNPN, CDR2 SVGIG (reference sequence). The CDR3 loop spans 15 amino acids. The CDR3 is CAWRQTGTGNSPLHF. CDR3 nucleotides: TGTGCCTGGAGACAAACCGGGACAGGAAATTCACCCCTCCACTTT.

The chain carries TRBV5-1 and TRBJ2-7, with 9 bases lining up with TRBD2. Trimming removed 4 bases from V and 2 bases from J; junction bases left unmatched: 7. CDR1 is SGHRS and CDR2 is YFSETQ in the germline V gene. This CDR3 is built from 15 residues. This CDR3 is CASSPGLARAYEQYF. Written as DNA, the CDR3 is TGCGCCAGCAGCCCTGGACTAGCGAGAGCCTACGAGCAGTACTTC.

The chain recombines TRBV14 with TRBJ1-2; D gene ambiguous. This CDR3 has 13 residues. Looked up from germline, CDR1 is SGHDN and CDR2 is FVKESK. V lost 4 bases and J 0 bases, leaving 6 bases between the germline ends. CDR3 region: CASSPSANYGYTF. For the CDR3, the DNA is TGTGCCAGCAGCCCCAGTGCTAACTATGGCTACACCTTC.

The genes are TRBV10-1 and TRBJ1-1; the match to TRBD1 covers 10 bases. The trim removed 5 bases at V and 4 bases at J, leaving 7 bases unmatched. Germline CDR1 is WNHNN and CDR2 is SYGVQD (reference sequence). There are 15 residues in the CDR3. The DNA for the CDR3 is TGCGCCAGCAGTCCCGGGACAGGGGCCGTCACTGAAGCTTTCTTT. Its protein is CASSPGTGAVTEAFF.

V is TRBV5-6 and J is TRBJ2-1; perhaps TRBD1 as D (6 bases). Germline V gives CDR1 SGHDT, CDR2 YYEEEE. With 2 bases removed from V and 7 bases from J, the gap between germline ends came to 16 bases. This CDR3 is built from 15 residues. The DNA for the CDR3 is TGTGCCAGCAGCTTTGGACAGATCCTCAGGAATGAGCAGTTCTTC. Protein: CASSFGQILRNEQFF.

In DNA, the CDR3 is TGTGCCAGCAGTGCCGGGACCCTCACTGAAGCTTTCTTT. Its protein product is CASSAGTLTEAFF. This chain links TRBV6-1 with TRBJ1-1; a weak D match, TRBD1 (5 bases). There are 13 residues in the CDR3. V dropped 4 bases and J dropped 4 bases, with 10 bases sitting between them. Germline V gives CDR1 MNHNS, CDR2 SASEGT.

The chain joins TRBV18 to TRBJ2-2; TRBD1 matches at 7 bases. Unmatched junction bases numbered 4, after V lost 3 bases and J lost 6 bases. Germline-derived CDR1 and CDR2 are KGHSH and LQKENI. The CDR3 covers 14 residues. CDR3 sequence reads: CASSPDRAPGELFF. DNA of the CDR3: TGTGCCAGCTCACCTGACAGGGCCCCCGGGGAGCTGTTTTTT.

The rearrangement joins TRBV30 to TRBJ1-1; D perhaps matches TRBD1 (6 bases). V dropped 3 bases and J dropped 6 bases, with 11 bases sitting between them. Germline-derived CDR1 and CDR2 are GTSNPN and SVGIG (reference sequence). This CDR3 region has 12 residues. CDR3 bases: TGTGCCTGGAGGCAGGGGTTCTCTGAAGCTTTCTTT. Protein sequence: CAWRQGFSEAFF.